The rows below give T cell receptor beta chains drawn from one sample of a study of blood T cell repertoires in COVID-19. Profiled with immunoSEQ multiplex PCR; TCRdb holds only in-frame clones, not every one. Of approximately 250,000 clones listed, more than 75% were seen once; the top ten hold roughly 2%. Sequenced: PBMCs or T cells enriched from blood (not recorded which). The receptors here all came from a woman aged 55-70 years in a cohort exposed to, infected with or recovered from COVID-19 (not recorded which). Both conserved end residues are part of each CDR3. A D gene is named only where the DNA matches it firmly. Rows may omit the clone size; those that give it use once, few, many or a size class.

>TRBD2|NA|TRBV19|TRBJ2-1|13
CASSELAGAEQFF
TGTGCCAGTAGTGAACTAGCGGGAGCCGAGCAGTTCTTC
>TRBD1|NA|TRBV15|TRBJ1-5|15
CATSTYGQGAQPQHF
TGTGCCACCAGCACCTACGGACAGGGGGCCCAGCCCCAGCATTTT
>TRBD1|NA|TRBV6-5|TRBJ1-2|14
CASSRTGGNYGYTF
TGTGCCAGCAGTCGGACAGGGGGCAACTATGGCTACACCTTC
>TRBD1|NA|TRBV5-1|TRBJ2-6|17
CASSSGTAPSGANVLTF
TGCGCCAGCAGCTCCGGGACAGCCCCCTCTGGGGCCAACGTCCTGACTTTC
>TRBD1|NA|TRBV5-1|TRBJ1-2|14
CASSLDRDSYGYTF
TGCGCCAGCAGCCTGGACAGGGATAGCTATGGCTACACCTTC
>NA|NA|TRBV7-2|TRBJ2-1|13
CASSLTSYNEQFF
TGTGCCAGCAGCTTAACTAGCTACAATGAGCAGTTCTTC
>NA|NA|TRBV2|TRBJ1-6|15
CASRITGQSNSPLHF
TGTGCCAGCAGGATCACGGGACAATCTAATTCACCCCTCCACTTT
>NA|once|TRBV6-5|TRBJ2-7|13
CAAQRAPSYEQYF
TGTGCCGCTCAGCGGGCCCCCTCCTACGAGCAGTACTTC
>TRBD2|NA|TRBV4-1|TRBJ2-1|16
CASSHALAGVRNEQFF
TGCGCCAGCAGCCATGCGCTAGCGGGAGTTCGCAATGAGCAGTTCTTC
>NA|NA|TRBV5-1|TRBJ1-1|16
CASSLDRAALGTEAFF
TGCGCCAGCAGCTTGGACAGGGCTGCTCTGGGCACTGAAGCTTTCTTT
>NA|NA|TRBV7-8|TRBJ1-3|15
CASSLATGSGNTIYF
TGTGCCAGCAGCTTAGCGACAGGTTCTGGAAACACCATATATTTT
>TRBD2|NA|TRBV3-1/TRBV3-2|TRBJ2-5|17
CASSQDAAGGPAETQYF
TGTGCCAGCAGCCAAGATGCGGCGGGAGGGCCAGCAGAGACCCAGTACTTC
>TRBD2|NA|TRBV28|TRBJ2-3|19
CASSLPIPRASGRTDTQYF
TGTGCCAGCAGTTTACCGATACCTAGGGCTAGCGGACGCACAGATACGCAGTATTTT
>TRBD2|NA|TRBV12-5|TRBJ2-1|17
CASGLAPLAGGPDEQFF
TGTGCTAGTGGTTTGGCTCCTCTAGCGGGAGGGCCCGATGAGCAGTTCTTC
>TRBD2|NA|TRBV15|TRBJ2-3|16
CATSRKTSESTDTQYF
TGTGCCACCAGCAGAAAGACTAGCGAGAGCACAGATACGCAGTATTTT
>TRBD2|NA|TRBV28|TRBJ2-1|15
CASRRAGGPYNEQFF
TGTGCCAGCAGGCGGGCGGGAGGGCCCTACAATGAGCAGTTCTTC
>TRBD2|NA|TRBV9|TRBJ2-1|19
CASSARLAGKLGSYNEQFF
TGTGCCAGCAGCGCCAGACTAGCGGGAAAGCTTGGCTCCTACAATGAGCAGTTCTTC
>TRBD2|NA|TRBV27|TRBJ2-1|19
CASSFRPGSGTSGYNEQFF
TGTGCCAGCAGTTTTCGTCCGGGGTCCGGGACTAGCGGTTACAATGAGCAGTTCTTC
>NA|few|TRBV4-2|TRBJ2-3|19
CASSQDPPLTRLYTDTQYF
TGTGCCAGCAGCCAAGATCCGCCTCTGACAAGGCTTTACACAGATACGCAGTATTTT
>NA|NA|TRBV9|TRBJ2-7|14
CASSVAHSGYEQYF
TGTGCCAGCAGCGTGGCTCACAGCGGCTACGAGCAGTACTTC
>NA|NA|TRBV4-3|TRBJ1-5|16
CASSQDSQGRNQPQHF
TGCGCCAGCAGCCAAGACAGCCAGGGAAGAAATCAGCCCCAGCATTTT
>NA|NA|TRBV28|TRBJ2-7|15
CASSLSSTSNYEQYF
TGTGCCAGCAGTTTATCGTCCACTAGCAACTACGAGCAGTACTTC
>NA|NA|TRBV7-2|TRBJ2-7|13
CASSPQQGGEQYF
TGTGCCAGCAGCCCACAACAGGGTGGCGAGCAGTACTTC
>NA|NA|TRBV6-1|TRBJ1-1|15
CASSEGRGLNTEAFF
TGTGCCAGCAGTGAAGGACGAGGTTTGAACACTGAAGCTTTCTTT
>TRBD2|NA|TRBV6-5|TRBJ2-1|15
CASSSGTSGSNEQFF
TGTGCCAGCAGTTCCGGGACTAGCGGGAGCAATGAGCAGTTCTTC
>NA|once|TRBV4-3|TRBJ2-7|15
CASSQDYQGPYEQYF
TGCGCCAGCAGCCAAGATTACCAGGGCCCCTACGAGCAGTACTTC
>NA|NA|TRBV9|TRBJ1-2|13
CASSVEQFYGYTF
TGTGCCAGCAGCGTAGAACAGTTCTATGGCTACACCTTC
>NA|NA|TRBV19|TRBJ2-3|16
CASSSRGSASTDTQYF
TGTGCCAGTAGTTCCCGGGGTAGCGCGAGCACAGATACGCAGTATTTT
>NA|NA|TRBV5-1|TRBJ2-1|15
CASNGGGSVDNEQFF
TGCGCCAGCAACGGGGGCGGGAGTGTAGACAATGAGCAGTTCTTC
>TRBD1|NA|TRBV28|TRBJ2-7|15
CASSFRTGATYEQYF
TGTGCCAGCAGTTTCCGGACAGGTGCAACCTACGAGCAGTACTTC
>TRBD2|NA|TRBV10-3|TRBJ2-1|16
CAISEPGLALYNEQFF
TGTGCCATCAGTGAGCCTGGACTAGCGCTCTACAATGAGCAGTTCTTC
>TRBD1|NA|TRBV27|TRBJ2-7|15
CASSLKGAASYEQYF
TGTGCCAGCAGTTTAAAGGGGGCAGCATCCTACGAGCAGTACTTC
>TRBD2|NA|TRBV7-2|TRBJ2-1|15
CASSVTSGPYNEQFF
TGTGCCAGCAGCGTCACTAGCGGGCCCTACAATGAGCAGTTCTTC
>TRBD1|NA|TRBV2|TRBJ1-6|14
CASSRDRAKSPLHF
TGTGCCAGCAGTCGGGACAGGGCGAAATCACCCCTCCACTTT
>NA|NA|TRBV7-2|TRBJ2-7|14
CASSLAGSSTEQYF
TGTGCCAGCAGCTTAGCGGGGAGTTCTACCGAGCAGTACTTC
>TRBD1|NA|TRBV7-2|TRBJ1-4|14
CASSLDRGREKLFF
TGTGCCAGCAGCTTAGACAGGGGGCGCGAAAAACTGTTTTTT
>TRBD2|NA|TRBV9|TRBJ2-4|14
CASSVGLASDIQYF
TGTGCCAGCAGCGTAGGACTAGCGTCAGACATTCAGTACTTC
>TRBD1|NA|TRBV25-1|TRBJ2-2|16
CASFSSRGLDTGELFF
TGTGCCAGCTTTAGTTCCAGGGGGCTGGACACCGGGGAGCTGTTTTTT
>NA|once|TRBV30|TRBJ1-5|14
CAWSVGGGRQPQHF
TGTGCCTGGAGTGTAGGGGGGGGCAGGCAGCCCCAGCATTTT
>TRBD2|NA|TRBV5-1|TRBJ2-7|15
CASSASSGPTYEQYF
TGCGCCAGCAGCGCCTCTAGCGGGCCAACCTACGAGCAGTACTTC
>NA|NA|TRBV6-9|TRBJ2-5|9
CASIGTQYF
TGTGCCAGCATCGGGACCCAGTACTTC
>TRBD1|NA|TRBV10-2|TRBJ1-3|17
CASSEGSWGQNYNTIYF
TGCGCCAGCAGTGAAGGTTCTTGGGGACAGAATTATAACACCATATATTTT
>TRBD1|NA|TRBV5-1|TRBJ1-4|17
CASSLMRGGAANEKLFF
TGCGCCAGCAGCTTGATGCGAGGGGGCGCGGCTAATGAAAAACTGTTTTTT
>NA|few|TRBV11-2|TRBJ2-5|15
CASGGWSRGQETQYF
TGTGCCAGCGGGGGGTGGTCCAGGGGGCAAGAGACCCAGTACTTC
>NA|once|TRBV20-1|TRBJ1-5|16
CSASRSGVSSNQPQHF
TGCAGTGCTAGTCGCAGCGGAGTTTCTAGCAATCAGCCCCAGCATTTT
>NA|NA|TRBV5-1|TRBJ2-1|16
CASSLFSGNTVNEQFF
TGCGCCAGCAGCTTATTTTCAGGGAACACCGTCAATGAGCAGTTCTTC
>NA|NA|TRBV3-1/TRBV3-2|TRBJ1-5|19
CASSQEAGTPRTSNQPQHF
TGTGCCAGCAGCCAAGAGGCAGGAACCCCTCGAACGTCCAATCAGCCCCAGCATTTT
>NA|NA|TRBV7-8|TRBJ1-1|16
CASSLAHQGIGTEAFF
TGTGCCAGCAGCTTAGCCCACCAGGGGATAGGTACTGAAGCTTTCTTT
>TRBD2|NA|TRBV4-3|TRBJ2-2|20
CASSPYGSSGAKANTGELFF
TGCGCCAGCAGCCCGTATGGGAGTAGCGGGGCGAAAGCGAACACCGGGGAGCTGTTTTTT
>TRBD2|NA|TRBV7-2|TRBJ2-7|15
CASSLKGGSSYEQYF
TGTGCCAGCAGCTTAAAGGGCGGGAGTTCCTACGAGCAGTACTTC
>TRBD2|NA|TRBV24-1|TRBJ2-1|16
CATSDPGLAGGRAQFF
TGTGCCACCAGTGATCCTGGACTAGCGGGAGGCCGCGCGCAGTTCTTC
>TRBD2|once|TRBV28|TRBJ2-1|18
CASTTNSATSGRLNEQFF
TGTGCCAGCACCACTAACAGCGCGACTAGCGGGAGGCTCAATGAGCAGTTCTTC
>NA|NA|TRBV14|TRBJ2-1|12
CASSQARFEQFF
TGTGCCAGCAGCCAAGCGAGGTTTGAGCAGTTCTTC
>TRBD1|NA|TRBV9|TRBJ2-7|16
CASSAPTGTGGHEQYF
TGTGCCAGCAGCGCCCCCACCGGGACAGGGGGCCACGAGCAGTACTTC
>TRBD2|NA|TRBV28|TRBJ2-1|17
CASKGTSGRSSYNEQFF
TGTGCCAGCAAAGGGACTAGCGGGAGGAGCTCCTACAATGAGCAGTTCTTC